This T cell receptor beta chain was identified in a study of CD8 T cells in ankylosing spondylitis. Study outcomes and limitations: Reportedly, significant enrichment of disease-linked clones occurred in matched ankylosing spondylitis synovial fluid. Fewer than 10 highly homologous variants made up a TCR beta motif that seemed to typify ankylosing spondylitis blood.

This clonotype was picked up many times. Its antigen is unknown. Quantitative 5'-RACE with molecular barcodes generated TCR beta libraries. TCRdb re-analysed the 5' RACE reads in MiXCR, keeping a single row per CDR3 protein. The sample carries tens of thousands of distinct CDR3 sequences, 5.3% recorded once. The origin of this receptor is a male donor with ankylosing spondylitis or in good health (not recorded which). Sequences were obtained from blood, either unsorted or a sorted T cell fraction (not recorded which).

CDR3 sequence: CASSEEEGPGYNEQFF. The CDR3 DNA is TGTGCCAGCAGTGAAGAAGAGGGCCCGGGGTACAATGAGCAGTTCTTC. This chain connects TRBV2 to TRBJ2-1, with a weak D call TRBD2 (5 bases). Trimming removed 1 base from V and 4 bases from J, with 14 bases in between. CDR3 size: 16 residues. The germline CDR1 and CDR2 sequences are SNHLY and FYNNEI.